This is a list of T cell receptor beta chains from one sample in a study of liver allograft versus peripheral blood T cells. TCRdb reprocessed the reads via MiXCR and lists one record per CDR3 protein. In the table there are 3,500 to 4,000 distinct CDR3 sequences, about 22% of which are singletons. Receptor source: a human patient who had a liver transplant. Some of the T cells might come from the graft donor. The CDR3 runs from the conserved cysteine through the conserved F or W. The order of the fields is clone size, J gene, V gene, D gene, CDR3 DNA, CDR3 protein. D genes are given only for firm matches. For some rows the clone size is stated as once, few or many, or as a class when expanded; others skip it.

>few|TRBJ2-1|TRBV2|.
TGTGCCAGCACCCTTCTTGGGAGCTCCTACAATGAGCAGTTCTTC
CASTLLGSSYNEQFF
>medium-sized|TRBJ1-2|TRBV2|.
TGTGCCAGCAACAGGGACGCTAACTATGGCTACACCTTC
CASNRDANYGYTF
>few|TRBJ1-1|TRBV20-1|.
TGCAGTGCTAGGGCTTACCCTGAAGCTTTCTTT
CSARAYPEAFF
>medium-sized|TRBJ2-7|TRBV7-2|.
TGTGCCAGCAGCTTAGTCAGGGCCTACGAGCAGTACTTC
CASSLVRAYEQYF
>medium-sized|TRBJ1-3|TRBV5-5|.
TGTGCCAGCAGCTTTGGGGGCCTCCTAGGAAACACCATATATTTT
CASSFGGLLGNTIYF
>.|TRBJ2-1|TRBV11-3|.
TGTGCCAGCAGCTTATGGGGGTTTGGGGACAATGAGCAGTTCTTC
CASSLWGFGDNEQFF
>medium-sized|TRBJ2-7|TRBV19|TRBD2
TGTGCCAGTAGCCCGACTAGCGGGAGGGGTGAGCAGTACTTC
CASSPTSGRGEQYF
>medium-sized|TRBJ2-7|TRBV9|.
TGTGCCAGCAGCGTAGGCCCCGGAGAACACTCCTACGAGCAGTACTTC
CASSVGPGEHSYEQYF
>once|TRBJ1-2|TRBV9|TRBD1
TGTGCCAGCAGCGGAACAGGGGGCTATGGCTACACCTTC
CASSGTGGYGYTF
>.|TRBJ1-2|TRBV6-6|.
TGTGCCAGCGGTGAGCAGAACTATGGCTACACCTTC
CASGEQNYGYTF
>few|TRBJ2-5|TRBV7-9|TRBD2
TGTGCCAGCAGCAAAGGAGACTTGGGGGGGGAAGAGACCCAGTACTTC
CASSKGDLGGEETQYF
>medium-sized|TRBJ1-2|TRBV2|.
TGTGCCAGCAGGAAACTTTGGGACGGGAACTATGGCTACACCTTC
CASRKLWDGNYGYTF
>.|TRBJ2-7|TRBV2|.
TGTGCCAGCAACCCGCAGGGGCTTGCTTACGAGCAGTACTTC
CASNPQGLAYEQYF
>large|TRBJ2-1|TRBV14|TRBD2
TGTGCCAGCAGCGGGGAGGGTCAGTGGGGCCAATCCAATGAGCAGTTCTTC
CASSGEGQWGQSNEQFF
>large|TRBJ1-2|TRBV18|TRBD1
TGTGCCAGCTCACCGCGGGACAGCGATGGCTACACCTTC
CASSPRDSDGYTF
>medium-sized|TRBJ1-3|TRBV7-2|TRBD1
TGTGCCAGCAGCGCGCGACAGGGTCACTCTGGAAACACCATATATTTT
CASSARQGHSGNTIYF
>large|TRBJ1-5|TRBV10-3|.
TGTGCCATCAGTTGGGACAATAATAATCAGCCCCAGCATTTT
CAISWDNNNQPQHF
>few|TRBJ2-3|TRBV11-3|.
TGTGCCAGCAGCTTAGATAGAAATACGCAGTATTTT
CASSLDRNTQYF
>.|TRBJ2-5|TRBV7-9|TRBD2
TGTGCCAGCAGCTCTTGGACTAGCGGCCCCCAAGAGACCCAGTACTTC
CASSSWTSGPQETQYF
>.|TRBJ1-6|TRBV9|.
TGTGCCAGCAGCTCTCGACAGTACTCAGGGAATTCACCCCTCCACTTT
CASSSRQYSGNSPLHF
>medium-sized|TRBJ2-1|TRBV12-3/TRBV12-4|.
TGTGCCAGCAGTTTAGGCGCTAGCGCATACAATGAGCAGTTCTTC
CASSLGASAYNEQFF
>few|TRBJ1-6|TRBV2|.
TGTGCCAGCAGTGTACAGGGCAGGAGAACACCCCTCCACTTT
CASSVQGRRTPLHF
>once|TRBJ2-5|TRBV10-3|TRBD1
TGTGCCATCCGTGGACCAGGGGGCGCGGGCCAAGAGACCCAGTACTTC
CAIRGPGGAGQETQYF
>medium-sized|TRBJ2-7|TRBV2|.
TGTGCCAGCAGGGACCCCGGTGGGAGCTCCTACGAGCAGTACTTC
CASRDPGGSSYEQYF
>medium-sized|TRBJ2-7|TRBV28|TRBD2
TGTGCCAGCAGTTCCAGGACTAGTCGTCCCTACGAGCAGTACTTC
CASSSRTSRPYEQYF
>medium-sized|TRBJ1-1|TRBV27|.
TGTGCCAGCGATCAATTGAACACTGAAGCTTTCTTT
CASDQLNTEAFF
>few|TRBJ2-3|TRBV12-3/TRBV12-4|.
TGTGCCAGCAGTTTATCCACAGATACGCAGTATTTT
CASSLSTDTQYF
>.|TRBJ1-2|TRBV27|.
TGTGCCAGCGGGACATACGCTAACTATGGCTACACCTTC
CASGTYANYGYTF
>medium-sized|TRBJ1-3|TRBV2|.
TGTGCCAGCAGTGAACGGGGGGACTACTCTGGAAACACCATATATTTT
CASSERGDYSGNTIYF
>.|TRBJ2-1|TRBV20-1|TRBD2
TGCAGTGCGGCAGGGACTAGCGGGAGCAGCAATGAGCAGTTCTTC
CSAAGTSGSSNEQFF
>.|TRBJ2-7|TRBV6-2/TRBV6-3|.
TGTGCCAGCAGGCCGGGACCACCCCCTTACGAGCAGTACTTC
CASRPGPPPYEQYF
>medium-sized|TRBJ2-1|TRBV20-1|.
TGCAGTGCCAGCCGCGGAGCGGCCTACAATGAGCAGTTCTTC
CSASRGAAYNEQFF
>many|TRBJ1-1|TRBV28|.
TGTGGCCCCCGGGACACTGAAGCTTTCTTT
CGPRDTEAFF
>.|TRBJ2-7|TRBV4-3|.
TGCGCCAGCAGCCAAGAGTGGGGGGTTTACCTCGTCTACGAGCAGTACTTC
CASSQEWGVYLVYEQYF
>.|TRBJ1-2|TRBV6-5|TRBD1
TGTGCCAGCAGTCGGACAGGCTCGAGCTATGGCTACACCTTC
CASSRTGSSYGYTF
>.|TRBJ2-3|TRBV2|.
TGTGCCAGCAGACTAGTAAAAGATACGCAGTATTTT
CASRLVKDTQYF
>medium-sized|TRBJ2-7|TRBV6-1|.
TGTGCCAGCAGTGATTGGGGGTTAACCTACGAGCAGTACTTC
CASSDWGLTYEQYF
>large|TRBJ2-7|TRBV28|.
TGTGCCAGCAGTTTATGGCAGCAACTAACCTACGAGCAGTACTTC
CASSLWQQLTYEQYF
>medium-sized|TRBJ1-2|TRBV6-1|.
TGTGCCAGCACGCTTGCCAGGAACTATGGCTACACCTTC
CASTLARNYGYTF
>.|TRBJ1-2|TRBV27|TRBD1
TGTGCCAGCAGTATGACAGGGGGATGGTATGGCTACACCTTC
CASSMTGGWYGYTF
>medium-sized|TRBJ2-7|TRBV19|.
TGTGCCAGTAAACCAAGGGGGGGCTCCTACGAGCAGTACTTC
CASKPRGGSYEQYF
>medium-sized|TRBJ2-7|TRBV6-1|.
TGTGCCAGCAGTGAAGCGCGAAGGTCCAAGCAGTACTTC
CASSEARRSKQYF
>.|TRBJ2-3|TRBV20-1|.
TGCAGTGCTAGAGATCGAGGACTACACCCCCCTGATACGCAGTATTTT
CSARDRGLHPPDTQYF
>few|TRBJ2-3|TRBV3-1|.
TGTGCCAGCAGCCTTACCTACAGGGATCGGTATTTT
CASSLTYRDRYF
>few|TRBJ2-1|TRBV16|TRBD2
TGTGCCAGCAGCCCGGACGGCGGGAGATACAATGAGCAGTTCTTC
CASSPDGGRYNEQFF
>.|TRBJ2-5|TRBV10-3|.
TGCGCCAGCAGTGAGGGCAGTCAAGAGACCCAGTACTTC
CASSEGSQETQYF
>few|TRBJ2-7|TRBV7-2|TRBD1
TGTGCCAGCAGCTTTTTGGCAGGGGGCGGTGAGCAGTACTTC
CASSFLAGGGEQYF
>large|TRBJ1-2|TRBV20-1|.
TGCAGTGCTAGAGAGTTACAGGGTTGGTGTTCGCGTGGGAATTGTGGCTACACCTTC
CSARELQGWCSRGNCGYTF
>medium-sized|TRBJ2-7|TRBV6-5|.
TGTGCCAGCAGTTACCCCGGGGCTACCTCCTACGAGCAGTACTTC
CASSYPGATSYEQYF
>medium-sized|TRBJ1-1|TRBV20-1|.
TGCAGCCTTACACAGCAGAACACTGAAGCTTTCTTT
CSLTQQNTEAFF
>few|TRBJ1-1|TRBV11-2|.
TGTGCCAGCAGCTTAGTCGTGTGGAGCACTGAAGCTTTCTTT
CASSLVVWSTEAFF
>medium-sized|TRBJ1-2|TRBV7-9|.
.
CASSLVLAVDGYTF
>medium-sized|TRBJ1-2|TRBV20-1|TRBD1
TGCAGTGCTCATCGACAGGGATCTAACTATGGCTACACCTTC
CSAHRQGSNYGYTF
>few|TRBJ1-4|TRBV12-3/TRBV12-4|TRBD1
TGTGCCAGCAGTTACAGGGGCGGGGATGAAAAACTGTTTTTT
CASSYRGGDEKLFF
>.|TRBJ2-1|TRBV5-1|.
TGCGCCAGTTCCCTAGCGTCGTGGGACAATGAGCAGTTCTTC
CASSLASWDNEQFF